This passage covers 8 T cell receptor beta chains from one sample sequenced in a study of long-term antiretroviral therapy in people with HIV. A v3.0 immunoSEQ assay was performed at survey level. Method: immunoSEQ multiplex PCR; TCRdb's copy keeps in-frame clones and lacks some. The sample has about 30,000 clones; about 94% are singletons. The specimen was unsorted PBMCs, collected around 7.4 years after starting antiretroviral therapy. The source of these receptors is a man between 45 and 60 years old with HIV.

V and J are TRBV19 and TRBJ2-6; D is possibly TRBD2 (6 bases). Germline V lookup: CDR1 LNHDA, CDR2 SQIVND (reference sequence). The CDR3 has 16 amino acids. V was pared by 2 bases and J by 3 bases, with 11 bases between. The CDR3 DNA reads TGTGCCAGTAGTATATTCATGGGAGGTGGGGCCAACGTCCTGACTTTC. This codes for CASSIFMGGGANVLTF.

The chain has TRBV7-2 and TRBJ1-2; D gene uncertain. In germline, CDR1 is SGHTA, CDR2 FQGNSA. The V and J ends lost 3 bases and 4 bases respectively, with 6 bases between them. The CDR3 is 12 residues long. DNA for the CDR3: TGTGCCAGCAGCTTCAGTACCTATGGCTACACCTTC. Protein: CASSFSTYGYTF.

The chain employs TRBV7-9 and TRBJ1-1; perhaps TRBD1 as D (5 bases). The germline V and J ends were trimmed by 2 bases and 1 base, with 11 bases remaining between them. This CDR3 comprises 15 residues. Germline values: CDR1 SEHNR, CDR2 FQNEAQ (reference sequence). CDR3 sequence: CASSLSGTRNTEAFF. CDR3 DNA: TGTGCCAGCAGCTTATCCGGGACGCGGAACACTGAAGCTTTCTTT.

V usage is TRBV7-8 and J usage is TRBJ1-4, with D uncertain. This CDR3 is 15 amino acids long. CDR1 and CDR2 (germline): SGHVS, FQNEAQ. Trimming cost V 1 base and J 3 bases, with 9 bases left between them. The DNA of the CDR3 is TGTGCCAGCAGCTTAGTGGTAGGCCCTAATGAAAAACTGTTTTTT. Its protein is CASSLVVGPNEKLFF.

Here the CDR3 DNA reads TGTGCCAGCAGTTACTCTTTTCTGTCAGCCTATGGCTACACCTTC. Protein product: CASSYSFLSAYGYTF. V gene TRBV6-5 combines with J gene TRBJ1-2; unclear D gene. Per the germline V gene, CDR1 is MNHEY and CDR2 is SVGAGI. Between the trimmed V and J ends, which lost 0 bases and 4 bases, there was a span of 12 bases. There are 15 residues in the CDR3.

V gene TRBV5-5 combines with J gene TRBJ2-2; 8 nucleotides match TRBD2. Germline-derived CDR1 and CDR2 are SGHKS and YYEKEE (reference sequence). After removal of 0 bases from V and 6 bases from J, the junction contained 7 bases not matched to a gene. CDR3 length: 16 residues. The DNA for the CDR3 is TGTGCCAGCAGCTTGGCCTTTTTCGGGGGGGCCGGGGAGCTGTTTTTT. It translates to CASSLAFFGGAGELFF.

V gene TRBV18 combines with J gene TRBJ2-5; no reliable D call. Trimming took 5 bases from V and 2 from J, leaving 12 bases between them. CDR1 and CDR2 from the germline V gene are KGHSH and LQKENI. The CDR3 is 14 residues long. CDR3 region: CASSWSPVQETQYF. The CDR3 DNA follows: TGTGCCAGCTCATGGTCCCCAGTACAAGAGACCCAGTACTTC.

The chain is built from TRBV6-1 and TRBJ1-2; D is undetermined. Germline assignment: CDR1 MNHNS and CDR2 SASEGT. This CDR3 region has 13 residues. V lost 2 bases, J lost 10 bases, and 14 bases lay in between. As DNA, the CDR3 is TGTGCCAGCAGTGAATTTGGCCAGCCCCACTACACCTTC. Amino acids: CASSEFGQPHYTF.